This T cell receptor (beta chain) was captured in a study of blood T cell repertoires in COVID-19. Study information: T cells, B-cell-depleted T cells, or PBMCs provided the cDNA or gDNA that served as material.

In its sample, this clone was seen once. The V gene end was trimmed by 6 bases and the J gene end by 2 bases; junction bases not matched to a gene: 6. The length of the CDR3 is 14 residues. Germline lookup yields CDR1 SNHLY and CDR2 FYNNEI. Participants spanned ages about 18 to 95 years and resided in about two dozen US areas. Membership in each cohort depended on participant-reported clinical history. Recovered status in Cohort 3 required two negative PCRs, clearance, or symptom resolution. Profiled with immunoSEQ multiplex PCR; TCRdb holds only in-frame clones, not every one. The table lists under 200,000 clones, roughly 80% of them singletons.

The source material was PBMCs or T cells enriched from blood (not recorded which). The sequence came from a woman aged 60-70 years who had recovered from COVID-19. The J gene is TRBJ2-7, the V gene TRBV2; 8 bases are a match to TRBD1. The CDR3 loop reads CASRADRDPYEQYF. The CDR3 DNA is TGTGCCAGCAGAGCGGACAGGGACCCCTACGAGCAGTACTTC.